This T cell receptor (beta chain) comes out of a study of CD8 T cells in Susac syndrome (dated by TCRdb to the late 2010s). Some background on the complete study: Whether CD8+ T cell activation and differentiation in Susac syndrome was antigen driven was tested using repertoire sequencing. Clonality of the CD8+ T cell repertoire was compared between over ten healthy donors, roughly 14 Susac syndrome patients and fewer than 16 multiple sclerosis patients. Results the study describes overall, beyond this receptor: The number of individuals in the TCR sequencing and HLA analysis was acknowledged as relatively small.

This clonotype appeared once. Its antigen is not yet known. The input lacks base qualities; no much larger clone sits a single base away. One read gives only weak evidence. RNA was extracted using the RNeasy kit, and roughly 0.45 to 1 microgram was reverse transcribed with random hexamers. The immunoSEQ multiplex PCR assay, which covers 54 Vbeta and 13 Jbeta segments, was used to amplify TCR beta CDR3 regions. Bias from PCR amplification was corrected by using a synthetic template baseline for primer optimization and for computational correction. On the authors' methods: Only productive sequences were kept, with reads annotated to V, D and J genes according to IMGT and analyzed in immunoSEQ Analyzer. To calculate clonality, Shannon entropy was normalized by log2 of the number of productive unique sequences and then subtracted from one. Public and private clones were assessed among the 100 most prevalent clones of each patient and control. Clones were defined as Susac-specific if absent from the healthy and MS cohorts, from 900 to 1,300 published viral clones and from other ImmuneACCESS disease sequences. The raw public data were reprocessed by TCRdb itself: fastp quality trimming at Q25, MiXCR clonotype calling, in-frame beta chains only. One record per CDR3 amino acid sequence lists the most common genes and DNA. The V and J calls and clone size come from TCRdb's table, not from the authors' own analysis. The sample yields fewer than 300,000 distinct CDR3 sequences; about 85% were counted once. About 0.11% of the sample lies in the top ten.

In the germline V gene (reference sequence), CDR1 corresponds to MNHEY and CDR2 to SMNVEV. At the junction V is shortened by 4 bases and J by 3 bases, with 10 bases in between. Measured from the cysteine to the phenylalanine, the CDR3 is 13 residues long. CDR3 DNA is the only sequence kept; it has 39 bases, read in frame from the first base. High-throughput TCR beta sequencing profiled peripheral blood CD8+ and CD4+ T cells from healthy donors, Susac syndrome patients and multiple sclerosis patients. Multiple sclerosis controls were treatment-naive patients with stable or active relapsing-remitting disease fulfilling revised McDonald criteria. Bulk CD8+ and CD4+ T cells were purified by magnetic negative isolation, whereas CD8+ TEMRA cells were enriched by FACS. Blood was collected in EDTA tubes and processed within 24 hours, with PBMCs isolated through density gradient centrifugation. PBMCs intended for TCR sequencing were cryopreserved in liquid nitrogen and thawed later in a water bath at 37 degrees C. The sorted or isolated CD4+, CD8+ and CD8+ TEMRA cells had a purity of 90% or higher.

Sequencing was done on a sample of CD8+ T cells from PBMCs. The sequence was obtained from a human donor with multiple sclerosis. The sequence is built from TRBV27 and TRBJ2-7; the D segment could be TRBD1, given 5 matching bases. The CDR3 reads as follows: CASSWGSFYEQYF. The DNA is as follows: TGTGCCAGCAGTTGGGGCAGTTTCTACGAGCAGTACTTC.